Sequencing of this TCR beta chain was carried out in a study of blood T cell repertoires in COVID-19. Study summary: Acute and convalescent COVID-19 specimens originated in the United States, Italy and Spain. In each case, the material was cDNA or gDNA derived from T cells, B-cell-depleted T cells, or PBMCs.

The V end lost 8 bases, the J end lost 2 bases, and 12 bases lay between the germline ends. CDR1 is SNHLY and CDR2 is FYNNEI in the germline V gene. This CDR3 is 14 amino acids long. Original processing methods: The authors estimated nucleated cell counts from reference gene primer amplification. TCRdb keeps only in-frame clones here, not all; method: immunoSEQ multiplex PCR. For V, J and clone size, that table is used; D and trimming come from the DNA. Of 270,000 or so clones listed, approximately 82% are singletons. The chain has TRBV2 and TRBJ2-2, with D hard to call. Material for sequencing was peripheral blood. The source of this sequence is a woman between 18 and 29 years old with acute or convalescent COVID-19. Here the CDR3 reads CASHGQKNTGELFF. The CDR3 DNA reads TGTGCCAGCCATGGTCAGAAAAACACCGGGGAGCTGTTTTTT.